The present T cell receptor beta chain was sequenced within a study of blood T cell repertoires in COVID-19. Sequenced by immunoSEQ multiplex PCR; TCRdb stores in-frame clones only, minus some. The data show 350,000 to 450,000 clones, 70% to 90% seen once. V dropped 4 bases and J dropped 3; count of bases not matched to a gene: 5. The CDR3 length is 14 residues. Per the germline V gene, CDR1 is MNHEY and CDR2 is SMNVEV (reference sequence). The sample was peripheral blood. This clonotype was obtained from a man aged 40-49 years with acute or convalescent COVID-19. The J gene is TRBJ2-5, the V gene TRBV27; 7 bases line up with TRBD2. The CDR3 nucleotides read TGTGCCAGCAGTTCCCTCACTAGCGAAGAGACCCAGTACTTC. Translated, it gives CASSSLTSEETQYF.